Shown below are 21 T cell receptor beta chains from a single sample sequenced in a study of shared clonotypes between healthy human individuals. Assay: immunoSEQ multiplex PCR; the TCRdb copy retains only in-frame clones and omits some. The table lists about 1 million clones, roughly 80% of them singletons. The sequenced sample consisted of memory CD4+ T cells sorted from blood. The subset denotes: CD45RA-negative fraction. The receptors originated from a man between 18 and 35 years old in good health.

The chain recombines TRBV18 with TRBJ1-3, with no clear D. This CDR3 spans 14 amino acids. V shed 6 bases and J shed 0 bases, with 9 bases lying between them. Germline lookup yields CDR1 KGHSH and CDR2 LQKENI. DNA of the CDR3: TGTGCCAGCTCCCGTGAAAGCTCTGGAAACACCATATATTTT. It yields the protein CASSRESSGNTIYF.

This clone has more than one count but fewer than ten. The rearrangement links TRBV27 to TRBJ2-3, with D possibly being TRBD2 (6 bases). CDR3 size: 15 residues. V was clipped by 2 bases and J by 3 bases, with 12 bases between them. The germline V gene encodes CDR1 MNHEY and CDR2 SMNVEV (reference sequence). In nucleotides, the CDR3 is TGTGCCAGCAGTTTACGGGAGTTTGGGACAGATACGCAGTATTTT. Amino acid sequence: CASSLREFGTDTQYF.

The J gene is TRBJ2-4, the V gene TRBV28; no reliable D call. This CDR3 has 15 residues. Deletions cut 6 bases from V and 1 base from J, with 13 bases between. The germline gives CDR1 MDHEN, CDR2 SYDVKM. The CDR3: CASSTPMGAKNIQYF. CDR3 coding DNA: TGTGCCAGCAGCACCCCGATGGGGGCCAAAAACATTCAGTACTTC.

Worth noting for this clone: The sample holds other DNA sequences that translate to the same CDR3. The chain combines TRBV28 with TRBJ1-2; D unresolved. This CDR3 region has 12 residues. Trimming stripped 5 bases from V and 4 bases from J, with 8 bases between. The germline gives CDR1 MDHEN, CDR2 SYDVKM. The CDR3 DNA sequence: TGTGCCAGCAGTGTGCGTGGCTATGGCTACACCTTC. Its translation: CASSVRGYGYTF.

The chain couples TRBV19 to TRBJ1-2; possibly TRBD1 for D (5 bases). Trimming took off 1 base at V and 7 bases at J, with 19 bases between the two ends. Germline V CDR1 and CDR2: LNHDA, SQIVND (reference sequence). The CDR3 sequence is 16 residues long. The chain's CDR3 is CASSIVPLPKGRGYTF. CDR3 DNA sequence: TGTGCCAGTAGTATAGTCCCCCTTCCCAAGGGGCGTGGCTACACCTTC.

The CDR3 is CASSFQGRDEQYF. CDR3 nucleotide sequence: TGCGCCAGCAGCTTTCAGGGGCGAGACGAGCAGTACTTC. This rearrangement joins TRBV5-1 to TRBJ2-7, with a possible D match to TRBD1 (6 bases). This CDR3 comprises 13 residues. Germline V CDR1 and CDR2: SGHRS, YFSETQ. Trimming took 2 bases from V and 5 from J, leaving 11 bases between them.

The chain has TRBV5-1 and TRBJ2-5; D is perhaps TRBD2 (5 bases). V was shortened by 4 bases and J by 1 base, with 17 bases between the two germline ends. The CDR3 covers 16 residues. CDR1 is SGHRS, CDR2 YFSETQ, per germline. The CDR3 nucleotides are TGCGCCAGCAGCCCCGCCCCCTTGGCGGGCCAAGAGACCCAGTACTTC. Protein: CASSPAPLAGQETQYF. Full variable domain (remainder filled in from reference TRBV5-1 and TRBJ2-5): KAGVTQTPRYLIKTRGQQVTLSCSPISGHRSVSWYQQTPGQGLQFLFEYFSETQRNKGNFPGRFSGRQFSNSRSEMNVSTLELGDSALYLCASSPAPLAGQETQYFGPGTRLLVL.

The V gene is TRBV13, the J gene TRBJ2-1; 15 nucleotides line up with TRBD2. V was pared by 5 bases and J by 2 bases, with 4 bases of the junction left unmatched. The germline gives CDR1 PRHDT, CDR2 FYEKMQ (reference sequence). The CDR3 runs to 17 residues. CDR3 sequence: CASSPWTSGGAYNEQFF. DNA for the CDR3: TGTGCCAGCAGCCCCTGGACTAGCGGGGGGGCCTACAATGAGCAGTTCTTC.

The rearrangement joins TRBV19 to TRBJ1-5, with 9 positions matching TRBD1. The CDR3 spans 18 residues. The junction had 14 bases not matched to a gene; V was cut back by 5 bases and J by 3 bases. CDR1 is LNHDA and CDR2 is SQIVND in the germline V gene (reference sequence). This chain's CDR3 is CASSSPPGTGRINQPQHF. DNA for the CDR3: TGTGCCAGTAGTTCTCCCCCCGGGACAGGGAGGATCAATCAGCCCCAGCATTTT.

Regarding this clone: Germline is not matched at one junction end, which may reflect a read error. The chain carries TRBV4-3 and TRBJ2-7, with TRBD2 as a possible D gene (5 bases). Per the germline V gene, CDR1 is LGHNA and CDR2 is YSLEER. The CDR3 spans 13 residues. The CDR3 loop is CASSQQDSSEQYF. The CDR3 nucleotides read TGCGCCAGCAGCCAACAGGACTCCTCCGAGCAGTACTTC.

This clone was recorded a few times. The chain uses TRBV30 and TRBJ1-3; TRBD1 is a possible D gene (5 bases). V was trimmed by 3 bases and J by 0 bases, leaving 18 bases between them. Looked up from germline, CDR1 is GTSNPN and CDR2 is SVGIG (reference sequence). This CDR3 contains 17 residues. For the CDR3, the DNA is TGTGCCTGGAGCGTAGAGGGACTCTGGAGCTCTGGAAACACCATATATTTT. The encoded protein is CAWSVEGLWSSGNTIYF.

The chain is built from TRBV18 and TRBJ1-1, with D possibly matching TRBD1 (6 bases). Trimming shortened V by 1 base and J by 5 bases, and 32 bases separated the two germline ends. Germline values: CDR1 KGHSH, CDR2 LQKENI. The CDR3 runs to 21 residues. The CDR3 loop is CASSPRDSGGGVTKRYTEAFF. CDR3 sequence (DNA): TGTGCCAGCTCACCACGAGACAGTGGGGGCGGAGTAACGAAACGATATACTGAAGCTTTCTTT.

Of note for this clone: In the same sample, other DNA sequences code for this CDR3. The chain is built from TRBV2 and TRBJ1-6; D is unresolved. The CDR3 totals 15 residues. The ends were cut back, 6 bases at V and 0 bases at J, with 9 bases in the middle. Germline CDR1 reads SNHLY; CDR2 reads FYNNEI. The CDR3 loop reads CASSERSSYNSPLHF. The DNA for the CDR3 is TGTGCCAGCAGCGAAAGGAGCTCCTATAATTCACCCCTCCACTTT. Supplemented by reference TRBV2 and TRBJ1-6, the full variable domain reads EPEVTQTPSHQVTQMGQEVILRCVPISNHLYFYWYRQILGQKVEFLVSFYNNEISEKSEIFDDQFSVERPDGSNFTLKIRSTKLEDSAMYFCASSERSSYNSPLHFGNGTRLTVT.

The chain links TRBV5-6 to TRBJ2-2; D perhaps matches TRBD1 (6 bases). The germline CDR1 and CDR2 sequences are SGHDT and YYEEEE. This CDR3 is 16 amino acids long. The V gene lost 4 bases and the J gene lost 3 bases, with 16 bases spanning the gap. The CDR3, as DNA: TGTGCCAGCAGCCATAGGGGGACGACGTACACCGGGGAGCTGTTTTTT. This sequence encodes CASSHRGTTYTGELFF.

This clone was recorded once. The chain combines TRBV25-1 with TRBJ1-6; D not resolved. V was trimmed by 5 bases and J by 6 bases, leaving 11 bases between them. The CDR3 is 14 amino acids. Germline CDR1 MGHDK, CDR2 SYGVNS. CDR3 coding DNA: TGTGCCAGCAGTTCCGGTGCGAGTAATTCACCCCTCCACTTT. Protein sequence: CASSSGASNSPLHF.

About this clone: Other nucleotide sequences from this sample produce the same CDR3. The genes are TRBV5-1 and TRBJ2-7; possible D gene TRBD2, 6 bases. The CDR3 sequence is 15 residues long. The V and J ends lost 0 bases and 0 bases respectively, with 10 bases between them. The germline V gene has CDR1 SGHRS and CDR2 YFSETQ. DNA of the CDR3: TGCGCCAGCAGCTTGGCCGGGGGAAGCTCCTACGAGCAGTACTTC. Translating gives CASSLAGGSSYEQYF.

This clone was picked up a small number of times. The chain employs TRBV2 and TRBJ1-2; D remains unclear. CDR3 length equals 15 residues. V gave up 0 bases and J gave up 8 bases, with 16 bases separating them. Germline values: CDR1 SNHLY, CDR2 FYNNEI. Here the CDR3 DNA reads TGTGCCAGCAGTGAAGCGACGGAGGGTTTGAGGGGCTACACCTTC. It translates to CASSEATEGLRGYTF.

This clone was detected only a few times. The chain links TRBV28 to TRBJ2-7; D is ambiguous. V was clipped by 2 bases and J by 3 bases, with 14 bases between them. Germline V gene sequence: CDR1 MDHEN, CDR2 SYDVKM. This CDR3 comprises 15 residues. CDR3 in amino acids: CASSLGRKGSYEQYF. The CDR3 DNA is TGTGCCAGCAGTTTAGGCAGGAAGGGTAGCTACGAGCAGTACTTC.

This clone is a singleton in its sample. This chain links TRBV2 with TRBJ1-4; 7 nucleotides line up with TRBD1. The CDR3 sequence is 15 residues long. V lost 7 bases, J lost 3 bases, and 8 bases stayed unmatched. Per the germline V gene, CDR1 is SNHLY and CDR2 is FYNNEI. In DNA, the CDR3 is TGTGCCAGCATTAGGGACAGCACTTCTAATGAAAAACTGTTTTTT. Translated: CASIRDSTSNEKLFF.

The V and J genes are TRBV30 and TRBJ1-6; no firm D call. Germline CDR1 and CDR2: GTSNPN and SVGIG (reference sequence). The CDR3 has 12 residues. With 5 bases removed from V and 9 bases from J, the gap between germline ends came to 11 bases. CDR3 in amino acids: CAWRVLTSPLHF. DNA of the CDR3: TGTGCCTGGCGGGTGCTCACTTCACCCCTCCACTTT. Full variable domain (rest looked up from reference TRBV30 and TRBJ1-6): SQTIHQWPATLVQPVGSPLSLECTVEGTSNPNLYWYRQAAGRGLQLLFYSVGIGQISSEVPQNLSASRPQDRQFILSSKKLLLSDSGFYLCAWRVLTSPLHFGNGTRLTVT.

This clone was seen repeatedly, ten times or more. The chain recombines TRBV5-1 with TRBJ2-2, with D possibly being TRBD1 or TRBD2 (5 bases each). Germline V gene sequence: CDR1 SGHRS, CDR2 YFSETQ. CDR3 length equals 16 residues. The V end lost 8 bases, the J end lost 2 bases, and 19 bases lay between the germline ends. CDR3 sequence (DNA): TGCGCCAGTAACCCCAGGGAGCGGTCAAACACCGGGGAGCTGTTTTTT. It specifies CASNPRERSNTGELFF.